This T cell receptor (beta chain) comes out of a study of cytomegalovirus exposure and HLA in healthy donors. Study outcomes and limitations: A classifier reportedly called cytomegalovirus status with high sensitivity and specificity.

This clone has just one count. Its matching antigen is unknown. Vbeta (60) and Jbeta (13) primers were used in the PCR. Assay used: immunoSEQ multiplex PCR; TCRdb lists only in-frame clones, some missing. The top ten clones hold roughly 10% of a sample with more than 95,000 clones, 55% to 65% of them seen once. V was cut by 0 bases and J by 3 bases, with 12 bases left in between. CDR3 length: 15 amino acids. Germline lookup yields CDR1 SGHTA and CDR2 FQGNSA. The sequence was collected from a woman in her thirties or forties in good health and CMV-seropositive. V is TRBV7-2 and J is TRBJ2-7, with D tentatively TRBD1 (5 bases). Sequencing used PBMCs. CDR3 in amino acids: CASSLAVTGIYEQYF. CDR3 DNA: TGTGCCAGCAGCTTAGCGGTCACAGGTATCTACGAGCAGTACTTC.